This passage covers 6 T cell receptor beta chains from one sample sequenced in a study of memory CD4+ T cells and cytomegalovirus serostatus. This table comes from immunoSEQ multiplex PCR, and its TCRdb copy is limited to in-frame clones, with some not included. The sample lists 80,000 or so clones, under 80% seen once, with just over 2.5% in the top ten. The sort gate was single viable CD3+CD4+CD8-CD45RO+ cells for memory CD4+ T cells. The sample was memory CD4+ T cells from blood. The receptor set was obtained from an adult in good health and CMV-seropositive.

The chain employs TRBV7-2 and TRBJ2-5, with 15 positions matching TRBD2. The CDR3 runs to 16 residues. From germline, CDR1 is SGHTA and CDR2 FQGNSA. The V segment lost 2 bases and the J segment 4 bases; nucleotides outside the gene matches: 2. CDR3 region: CASSLRTSGGAETQYF. CDR3 coding DNA: TGTGCCAGCAGCTTAAGGACTAGCGGGGGGGCAGAGACCCAGTACTTC.

The chain links TRBV7-9 to TRBJ1-2, with D tentatively TRBD1 (6 bases). The germline V gene encodes CDR1 SEHNR and CDR2 FQNEAQ (reference sequence). V lost 2 bases to trimming and J lost 8 bases, with 12 bases between them. This CDR3 has 13 residues. Written as DNA, the CDR3 is TGTGCCAGCAGCTTATTACAGGGACGGGGCTACACCTTC. The encoded protein is CASSLLQGRGYTF.

The V call is TRBV19, the J call TRBJ1-1; TRBD1 agrees at 7 bases. The CDR3 contains 15 residues. V lost 3 bases to trimming and J lost 4 bases; unmatched junction nucleotides: 8. The germline V gene encodes CDR1 LNHDA and CDR2 SQIVND (reference sequence). This CDR3 is CASSMPFRGTTEAFF. CDR3 DNA sequence: TGTGCCAGTAGTATGCCTTTCAGGGGGACCACTGAAGCTTTCTTT. Full variable domain (rest looked up from reference TRBV19 and TRBJ1-1): DGGITQSPKYLFRKEGQNVTLSCEQNLNHDAMYWYRQDPGQGLRLIYYSQIVNDFQKGDIAEGYSVSREKKESFPLTVTSAQKNPTAFYLCASSMPFRGTTEAFFGQGTRLTVV.

The chain uses TRBV5-1 and TRBJ2-1, with D unclear. Germline V CDR1 and CDR2: SGHRS, YFSETQ. This CDR3 is built from 15 residues. V was shortened by 4 bases and J by 7 bases, with 18 bases between the two germline ends. This CDR3 is CASSVGPEIMNEQFF. The CDR3 DNA reads as TGCGCCAGCAGCGTGGGCCCGGAAATTATGAATGAGCAGTTCTTC.

This clone was seen only a few times. The chain employs TRBV7-2 and TRBJ1-2; weak D call: TRBD1 (6 bases). There are 17 residues in the CDR3. Trimming removed 2 bases from V and 6 bases from J, with 22 bases in between. Germline loops: CDR1 SGHTA, CDR2 FQGNSA. Here the CDR3 reads CASSLNSPGVIPHGYTF. CDR3 DNA: TGTGCCAGCAGCTTAAATTCGCCAGGGGTTATCCCTCATGGCTACACCTTC.

The genes are TRBV19 and TRBJ1-5, with 8 bases identical to TRBD1. Germline CDR1 is LNHDA and CDR2 is SQIVND (reference sequence). CDR3 size: 13 residues. V shed 6 bases and J 6 bases; nucleotides not matched to a gene: 4. In DNA, the CDR3 is TGTGCCAGTAGCGGGACAGGCGTTCAGCCCCAGCATTTT. Protein sequence: CASSGTGVQPQHF.